A selection of T cell receptor beta chains follows, all from one sample in a study of blood T cell repertoires in COVID-19. TCRdb's table, derived via immunoSEQ multiplex PCR, lists solely in-frame clones and lacks some. The data hold around 300,000 clones, with more than 80% observed a single time. The sequencing sample was made of peripheral blood. These receptors were obtained from a woman in her 30s with active or convalescent COVID-19. Each CDR3 is given with its conserved first and last residue. A D gene is named only where the DNA matches it firmly. Clone size appears in some rows only: once, few, many, or a class for an expanded clone.

clone size	V gene	D gene	J gene	CDR3 protein	CDR3 DNA
.	TRBV20-1	.	TRBJ2-1	CSAPGQNEQFF	TGCAGTGCTCCCGGACAGAATGAGCAGTTCTTC
.	TRBV7-9	.	TRBJ1-2	CASSAITGGYTF	TGTGCCAGCAGCGCCATCACAGGGGGCTACACCTTC
.	TRBV9	.	TRBJ1-1	CASSPRSTSEAFF	TGTGCCAGCAGCCCGAGGTCCACCTCTGAAGCTTTCTTT
.	TRBV4-1	.	TRBJ1-1	CASSRGPELNTEAFF	TGCGCCAGCAGCCGAGGGCCAGAATTGAACACTGAAGCTTTCTTT
.	TRBV6-2/TRBV6-3	.	TRBJ1-2	CASSDWDSNYGYTF	TGTGCCAGCAGTGACTGGGACTCTAACTATGGCTACACCTTC
.	TRBV7-2	.	TRBJ2-3	CASSLQGFSTDTQYF	TGTGCCAGCAGCTTACAGGGTTTTAGCACAGATACGCAGTATTTT
.	TRBV19	.	TRBJ2-7	CASSPNTASYEQYF	TGTGCCAGTAGTCCGAACACAGCCTCCTACGAGCAGTACTTC
.	TRBV7-2	.	TRBJ2-7	CASSFPSLQGEISYEQYF	TGTGCCAGCAGCTTCCCCTCCCTACAGGGAGAAATCTCCTACGAGCAGTACTTC
.	TRBV6-1	.	TRBJ1-2	CASSEGGYGYTF	TGTGCCAGCAGTGAAGGAGGCTATGGCTACACCTTC
.	TRBV6-6	TRBD2	TRBJ2-5	CASRDTSGGKTQYF	TGTGCCAGCAGGGATACTAGCGGGGGGAAGACCCAGTACTTC
.	TRBV5-6	.	TRBJ1-3	CASSLGRGNTIYF	TGTGCCAGCAGCTTGGGACGCGGGAACACCATATATTTT
few	TRBV19	TRBD1	TRBJ1-2	CASSNGQALNYGYTF	TGTGCCAGTAGTAATGGACAGGCTCTTAACTATGGCTACACCTTC
many	TRBV28	.	TRBJ1-1	CASSPGALNTEAFF	TGTGCCAGCAGTCCAGGGGCCCTGAACACTGAAGCTTTCTTT
.	TRBV24-1	TRBD1	TRBJ2-1	CATSEGTGGSYNEQFF	TGTGCCACCAGTGAAGGAACAGGGGGTTCATACAATGAGCAGTTCTTC
.	TRBV5-1	.	TRBJ1-1	CASSLAGGTKDPAFF	TGCGCCAGCAGCTTGGCTGGGGGGACGAAGGACCCCGCTTTCTTT
.	TRBV5-6	.	TRBJ2-6	CASSRPPGANVLTF	TGTGCCAGCAGCCGTCCTCCCGGGGCCAACGTCCTGACTTTC
.	TRBV6-5	TRBD2	TRBJ2-7	CASSPPGRDEQYF	TGTGCCAGCAGTCCCCCGGGGAGGGACGAGCAGTACTTC
once	TRBV2	.	TRBJ1-5	CASSEGQTRTQPQHF	TGTGCCAGCAGTGAAGGACAGACGAGGACTCAGCCCCAGCATTTT
.	TRBV27	TRBD1	TRBJ1-5	CASSLDRGSNQPQHF	TGTGCCAGCAGTCTTGACAGGGGGTCGAATCAGCCCCAGCATTTT
.	TRBV7-2	.	TRBJ1-5	CASSSVMWPQHF	TGTGCCAGCAGCTCCGTAATGTGGCCCCAGCATTTT
.	TRBV30	.	TRBJ1-3	CAWKMTAGNTIYF	TGTGCCTGGAAAATGACAGCTGGAAACACCATATATTTT
.	TRBV3-1/TRBV3-2	.	TRBJ2-5	CASSQGGTGSETQYF	TGTGCCAGCAGCCAAGGTGGTACAGGGTCGGAGACCCAGTACTTC
.	TRBV10-2	TRBD1	TRBJ2-7	CASTGTGDYEQYF	TGCGCCAGCACCGGGACAGGGGACTACGAGCAGTACTTC
.	TRBV28	TRBD1	TRBJ1-6	CASSRQGRTALHF	TGTGCCAGCAGTCGACAGGGGAGGACGGCCCTCCACTTT